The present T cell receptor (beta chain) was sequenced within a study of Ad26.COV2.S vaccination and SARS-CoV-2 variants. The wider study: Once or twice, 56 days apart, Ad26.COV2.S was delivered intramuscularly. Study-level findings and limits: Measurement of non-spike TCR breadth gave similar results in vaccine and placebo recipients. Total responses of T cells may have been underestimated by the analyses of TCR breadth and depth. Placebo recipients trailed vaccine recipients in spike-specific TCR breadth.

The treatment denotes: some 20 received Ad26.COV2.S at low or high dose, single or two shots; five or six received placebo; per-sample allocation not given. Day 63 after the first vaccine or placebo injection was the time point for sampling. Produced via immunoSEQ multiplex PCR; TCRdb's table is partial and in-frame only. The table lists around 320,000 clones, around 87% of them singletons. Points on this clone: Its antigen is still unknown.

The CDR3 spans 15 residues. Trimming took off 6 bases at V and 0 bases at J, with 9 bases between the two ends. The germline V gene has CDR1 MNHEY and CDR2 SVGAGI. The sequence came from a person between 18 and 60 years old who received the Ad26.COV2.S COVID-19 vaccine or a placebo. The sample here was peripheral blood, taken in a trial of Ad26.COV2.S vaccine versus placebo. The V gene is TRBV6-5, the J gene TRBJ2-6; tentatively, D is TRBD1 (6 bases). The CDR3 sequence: CASRRQASGANVLTF. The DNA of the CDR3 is TGTGCCAGCAGAAGACAGGCCTCTGGGGCCAACGTCCTGACTTTC.